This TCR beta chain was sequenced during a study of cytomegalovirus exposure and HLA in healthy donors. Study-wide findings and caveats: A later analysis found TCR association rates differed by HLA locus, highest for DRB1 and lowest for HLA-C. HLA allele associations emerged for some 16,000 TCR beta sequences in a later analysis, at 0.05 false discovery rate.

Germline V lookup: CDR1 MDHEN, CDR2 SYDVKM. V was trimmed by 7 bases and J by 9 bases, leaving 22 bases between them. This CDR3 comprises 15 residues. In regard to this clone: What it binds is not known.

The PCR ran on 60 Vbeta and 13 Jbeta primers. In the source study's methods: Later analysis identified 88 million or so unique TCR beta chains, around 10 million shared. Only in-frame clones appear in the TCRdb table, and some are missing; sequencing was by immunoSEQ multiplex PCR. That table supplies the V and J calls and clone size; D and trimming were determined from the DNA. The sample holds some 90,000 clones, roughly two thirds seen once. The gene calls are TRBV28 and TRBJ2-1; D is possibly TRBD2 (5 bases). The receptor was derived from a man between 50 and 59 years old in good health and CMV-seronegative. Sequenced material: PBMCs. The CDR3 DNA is TGTGCCAGCACCTGGGATGGACGGAGGTTTCCTGAGCAGTTCTTC. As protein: CASTWDGRRFPEQFF. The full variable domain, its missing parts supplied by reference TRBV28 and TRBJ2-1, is DVKVTQSSRYLVKRTGEKVFLECVQDMDHENMFWYRQDPGLGLRLIYFSYDVKMKEKGDIPEGYSVSREKKERFSLILESASTNQTSMYLCASTWDGRRFPEQFFGPGTRLTVL.